This TCR beta chain was captured by sequencing in a study of blood T cell repertoires in COVID-19. Study as a whole: T cells, B-cell-depleted T cells, or PBMCs provided the cDNA or gDNA that served as material.

V was trimmed by 5 bases and J by 6 bases, leaving 17 bases between them. The CDR3 extends over 14 amino acids. Looked up from germline, CDR1 is MNHEY and CDR2 is SVGAGI. Assay used: immunoSEQ multiplex PCR; TCRdb lists only in-frame clones, some missing. Seen here are roughly 100,000 clones, approximately 89% observed once, and the top ten hold approximately 17%. The specimen sequenced was peripheral blood. This rearrangement joins TRBV6-5 to TRBJ2-7; weak D call: TRBD1 (6 bases). The sequence derives from a woman aged 80 or over in a cohort sampled during active COVID-19. The CDR3 protein is CASSRQTPGVEQYF. The CDR3 nucleotides are TGTGCCAGCAGTCGCCAGACCCCAGGGGTCGAGCAGTACTTC.